Sequencing of this T cell receptor beta chain was carried out in a study of blood T cell repertoires in COVID-19 (TCRdb year 2020). A note on the overall study: The collaborator samples originated in the United States, Italy and Spain and spanned the acute and convalescent phases of COVID-19. A freely available public database, intended as a resource for researchers studying the immune response to SARS-CoV-2, is where the repertoires were released. HLA class I and class II types, where available, came from metadata supplied by the sample provider rather than from assay-based typing. Samples came from the ongoing ImmuneRACE study (first 160 participants) plus 1,254 subjects from 6 global collaborators. The prospective study material was composed of cDNA or gDNA derived from T cells, B-cell-depleted T cells, or PBMCs. Nearly every sample came with metadata listing a de-identified subject ID, COVID-19 status, age in years and sex. The dataset comprised deeply sampled blood TCRbeta repertoires from subjects exposed to, actively infected with, or recovered from COVID-19. Results and caveats for the whole study, not just this receptor: Clinical and demographic metadata were provided uncurated, with the amount varying by source and participant.

TCRbeta CDR3 regions were amplified from genomic DNA using the immunoSEQ Assay, a bias-controlled multiplex PCR. The authors processed their data as follows. Nucleated cell counts per sample were estimated from amplification of reference gene primers within the assay. To quantify the absolute abundance of each unique TCRbeta CDR3 rearrangement, sequence reads were collapsed and filtered. For each sample, productive Simpson clonality was calculated by taking the square root of Simpson's diversity index across productive rearrangements. The source is immuneACCESS, and TCRdb retained only in-frame sequences with V and J called. Part of the clones is not carried over; for the studies checked, unresolved V genes explain less than half of this, and the remainder is unexplained. That table supplies the V and J calls and clone size; D and trimming were determined from the DNA. The sample yields about 89,000 clones; about 80% were counted once. Of the sample, 15% to 20% falls within the top ten clones.

Turning to this clone: No antigen is known for it. No much larger clone is present one base from it, and per-base qualities are unavailable.

Collaborating institutions collected whole blood in K2EDTA tubes following their own protocols. For TCRbeta analysis, collaborators shipped samples as frozen whole blood, isolated PBMCs, or DNA extracted from either of those sample types. The CDR3 runs 15 residues from the cysteine to the phenylalanine. Only the CDR3 DNA is retained, 45 bases long and in frame from the first base. According to the germline V gene (reference sequence), CDR1 reads MNHEY and CDR2 reads SMNVEV. V loses 7 bases of germline sequence and J loses 4 bases, and the interval between the two ends is 19 bases. The sequenced material came from peripheral blood. Recombination joined TRBV27 with TRBJ2-5; 6 matching bases give a weak D call of TRBD2. The sequence was collected from an elderly woman with acute or convalescent COVID-19. The CDR3 in this case is CASNNGGSGRETQYF. The nucleotide sequence reads TGTGCCAGCAACAACGGGGGAAGTGGGCGAGAGACCCAGTACTTC.